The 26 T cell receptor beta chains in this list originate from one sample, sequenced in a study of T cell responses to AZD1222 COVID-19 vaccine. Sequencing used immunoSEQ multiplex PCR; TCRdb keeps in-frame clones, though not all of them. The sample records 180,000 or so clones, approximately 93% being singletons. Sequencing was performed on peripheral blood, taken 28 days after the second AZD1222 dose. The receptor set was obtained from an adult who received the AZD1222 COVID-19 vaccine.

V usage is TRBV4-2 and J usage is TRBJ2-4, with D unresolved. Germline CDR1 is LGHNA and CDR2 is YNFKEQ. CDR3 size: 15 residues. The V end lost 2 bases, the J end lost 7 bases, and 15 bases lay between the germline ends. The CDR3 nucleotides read TGTGCCAGCAGCCAAACCCCTGAGTTAGTGAACATTCAGTACTTC. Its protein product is CASSQTPELVNIQYF.

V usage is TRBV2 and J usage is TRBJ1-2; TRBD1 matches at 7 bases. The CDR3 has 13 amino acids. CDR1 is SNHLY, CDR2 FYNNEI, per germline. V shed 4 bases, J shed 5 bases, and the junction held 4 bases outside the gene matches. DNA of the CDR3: TGTGCCAGCAGTGGGAGGACAGGTTATGGCTACACCTTC. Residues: CASSGRTGYGYTF.

CDR3 sequence (DNA): TGTGCCAGCAGTTTAAGGGGTGTCCCGGGACAGGGATCAAAAGGTGAAGCTTTCTTT. This encodes CASSLRGVPGQGSKGEAFF. J is TRBJ1-1 and V is TRBV27; 9 nucleotides line up with TRBD1. With 2 bases clipped from V and 7 bases from J, the junction kept 20 bases outside the gene matches. The length of the CDR3 is 19 residues. CDR1 is MNHEY, CDR2 SMNVEV, per germline (reference sequence).

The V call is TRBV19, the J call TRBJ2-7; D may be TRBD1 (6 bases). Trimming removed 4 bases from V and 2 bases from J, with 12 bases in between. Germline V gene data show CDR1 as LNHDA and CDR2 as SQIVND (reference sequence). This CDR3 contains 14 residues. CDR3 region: CASSTMTGPYEQYF. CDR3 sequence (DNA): TGTGCCAGTAGTACGATGACAGGACCCTACGAGCAGTACTTC.

CDR3 sequence (DNA): TGTGCCTGGAGCGAGGGATTATTGTACGAGCAGTACTTC. As protein: CAWSEGLLYEQYF. The chain carries TRBV30 and TRBJ2-7; weak D call: TRBD2 (5 bases). Germline V gives CDR1 GTSNPN, CDR2 SVGIG (reference sequence). This CDR3 comprises 13 residues. V was pared by 3 bases and J by 4 bases, with 13 bases between.

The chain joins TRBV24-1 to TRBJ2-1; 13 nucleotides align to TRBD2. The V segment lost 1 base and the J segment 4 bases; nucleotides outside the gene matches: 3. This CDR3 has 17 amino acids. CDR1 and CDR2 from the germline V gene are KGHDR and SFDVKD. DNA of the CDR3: TGTGCCACCAGTGATTTCGGACTAGCGGGAGTTTACAATGAGCAGTTCTTC. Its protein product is CATSDFGLAGVYNEQFF.

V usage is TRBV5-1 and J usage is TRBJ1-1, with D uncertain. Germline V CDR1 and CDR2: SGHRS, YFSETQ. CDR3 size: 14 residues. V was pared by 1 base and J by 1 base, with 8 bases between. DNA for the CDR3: TGCGCCAGCAGCTTGCAGGCCACGAACACTGAAGCTTTCTTT. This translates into CASSLQATNTEAFF.

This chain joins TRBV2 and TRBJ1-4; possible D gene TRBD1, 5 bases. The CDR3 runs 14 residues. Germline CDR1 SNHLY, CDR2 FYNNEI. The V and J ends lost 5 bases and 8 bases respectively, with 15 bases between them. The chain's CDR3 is CASSLQGLREKLFF. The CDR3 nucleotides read TGTGCCAGCAGTCTCCAGGGATTGAGGGAAAAACTGTTTTTT.

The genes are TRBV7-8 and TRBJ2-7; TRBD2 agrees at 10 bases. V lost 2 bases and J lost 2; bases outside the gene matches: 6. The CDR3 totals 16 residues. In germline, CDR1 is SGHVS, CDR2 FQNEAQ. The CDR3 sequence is CASSLIPSGRAYEQYF. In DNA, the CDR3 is TGTGCCAGCAGCTTAATTCCCAGCGGGAGGGCCTACGAGCAGTACTTC. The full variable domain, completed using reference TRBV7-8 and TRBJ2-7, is GAGVSQSPRYKVAKRGQDVALRCDPISGHVSLFWYQQALGQGPEFLTYFQNEAQLDKSGLPSDRFFAERPEGSVSTLKIQRTQQEDSAVYLCASSLIPSGRAYEQYFGPGTRLTVT.

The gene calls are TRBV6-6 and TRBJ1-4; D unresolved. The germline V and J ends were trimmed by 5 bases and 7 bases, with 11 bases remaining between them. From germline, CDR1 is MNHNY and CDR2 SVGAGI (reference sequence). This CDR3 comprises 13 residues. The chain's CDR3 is CASSPPGIEKLFF. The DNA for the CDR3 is TGTGCCAGCAGTCCCCCTGGAATTGAAAAACTGTTTTTT.

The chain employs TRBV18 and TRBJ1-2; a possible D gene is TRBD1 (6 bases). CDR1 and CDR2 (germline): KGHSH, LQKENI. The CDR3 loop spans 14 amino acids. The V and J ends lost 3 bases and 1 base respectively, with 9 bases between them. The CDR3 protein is CASSPQDSNYGYTF. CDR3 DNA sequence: TGTGCCAGCTCACCCCAGGACAGTAACTATGGCTACACCTTC.

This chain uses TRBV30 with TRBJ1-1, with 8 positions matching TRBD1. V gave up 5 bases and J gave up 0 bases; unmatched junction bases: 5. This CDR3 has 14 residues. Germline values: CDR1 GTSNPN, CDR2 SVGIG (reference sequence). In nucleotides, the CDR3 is TGTGCCTGGGACAGGGGACAACTGAACACTGAAGCTTTCTTT. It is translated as CAWDRGQLNTEAFF.

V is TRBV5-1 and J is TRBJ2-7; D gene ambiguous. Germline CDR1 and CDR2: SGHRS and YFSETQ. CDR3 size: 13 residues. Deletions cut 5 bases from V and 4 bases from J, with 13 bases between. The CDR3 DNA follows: TGCGCCAGCAGGACCAGCGTGGGGTACGAGCAGTACTTC. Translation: CASRTSVGYEQYF.

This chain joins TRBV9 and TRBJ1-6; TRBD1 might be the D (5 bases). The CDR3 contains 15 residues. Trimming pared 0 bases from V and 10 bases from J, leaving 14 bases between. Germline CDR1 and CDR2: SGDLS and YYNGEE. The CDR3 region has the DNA TGTGCCAGCAGCGTAGCTTCGGGGGACGGATCACCCCTCCACTTT. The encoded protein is CASSVASGDGSPLHF.

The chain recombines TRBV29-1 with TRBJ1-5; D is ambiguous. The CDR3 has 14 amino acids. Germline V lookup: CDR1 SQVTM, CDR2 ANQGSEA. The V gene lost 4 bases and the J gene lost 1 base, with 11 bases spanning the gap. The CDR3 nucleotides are TGCAGCGTTGCTGCCCCGGGGAGCAATCAGCCCCAGCATTTT. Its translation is CSVAAPGSNQPQHF.

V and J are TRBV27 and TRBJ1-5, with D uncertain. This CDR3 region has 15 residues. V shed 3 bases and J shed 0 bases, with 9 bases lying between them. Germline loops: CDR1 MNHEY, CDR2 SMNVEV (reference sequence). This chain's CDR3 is CASSLFPNSNQPQHF. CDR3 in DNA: TGTGCCAGCAGTTTGTTCCCTAATAGCAATCAGCCCCAGCATTTT.

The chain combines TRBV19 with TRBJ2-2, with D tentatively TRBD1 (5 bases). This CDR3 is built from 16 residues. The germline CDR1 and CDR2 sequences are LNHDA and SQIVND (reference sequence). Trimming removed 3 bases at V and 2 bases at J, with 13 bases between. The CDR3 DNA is TGTGCCAGTAGTATGAGTTTACAGGTCAACACCGGGGAGCTGTTTTTT. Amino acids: CASSMSLQVNTGELFF.

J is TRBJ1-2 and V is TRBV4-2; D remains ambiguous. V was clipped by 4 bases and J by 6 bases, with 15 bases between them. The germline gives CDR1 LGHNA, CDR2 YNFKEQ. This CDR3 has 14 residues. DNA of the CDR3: TGTGCCAGCAGCCCGTCGTTCAGGCCCGATGGCTACACCTTC. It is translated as CASSPSFRPDGYTF.

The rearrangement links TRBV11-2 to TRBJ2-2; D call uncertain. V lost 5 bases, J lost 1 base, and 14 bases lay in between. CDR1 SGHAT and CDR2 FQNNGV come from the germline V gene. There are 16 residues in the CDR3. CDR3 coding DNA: TGTGCCAGCAGCCCCATTAGACGGAAGAACACCGGGGAGCTGTTTTTT. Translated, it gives CASSPIRRKNTGELFF.

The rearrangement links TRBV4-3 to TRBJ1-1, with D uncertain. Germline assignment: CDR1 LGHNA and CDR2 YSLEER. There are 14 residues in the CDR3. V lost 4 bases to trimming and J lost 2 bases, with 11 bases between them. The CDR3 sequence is CASSPTLGNTEAFF. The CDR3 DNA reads TGCGCCAGCAGCCCTACTCTGGGTAACACTGAAGCTTTCTTT.

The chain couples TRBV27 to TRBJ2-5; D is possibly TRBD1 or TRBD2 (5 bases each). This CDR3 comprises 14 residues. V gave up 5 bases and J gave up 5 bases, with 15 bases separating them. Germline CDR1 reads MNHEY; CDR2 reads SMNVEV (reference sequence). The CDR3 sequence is CASSIGTVKETQYF. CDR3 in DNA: TGTGCCAGCAGTATAGGGACGGTAAAGGAGACCCAGTACTTC.

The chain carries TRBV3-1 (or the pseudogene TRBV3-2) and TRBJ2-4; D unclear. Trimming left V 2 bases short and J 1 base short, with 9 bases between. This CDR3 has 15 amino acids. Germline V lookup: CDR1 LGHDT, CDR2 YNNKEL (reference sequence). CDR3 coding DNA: TGTGCCAGCAGCCAAATAGGTGGGGCCAAAAACATTCAGTACTTC. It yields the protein CASSQIGGAKNIQYF.

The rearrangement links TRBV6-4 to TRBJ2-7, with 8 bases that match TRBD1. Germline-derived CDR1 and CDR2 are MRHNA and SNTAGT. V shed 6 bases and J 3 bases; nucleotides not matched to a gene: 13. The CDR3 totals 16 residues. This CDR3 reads CASRGRKDRAVYEQYF. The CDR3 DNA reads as TGTGCCAGCAGGGGGAGAAAGGACAGGGCGGTCTACGAGCAGTACTTC.

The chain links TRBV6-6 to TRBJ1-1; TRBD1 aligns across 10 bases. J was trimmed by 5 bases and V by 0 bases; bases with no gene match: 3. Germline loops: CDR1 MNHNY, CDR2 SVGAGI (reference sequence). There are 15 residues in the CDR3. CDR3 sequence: CASSYSGQGMTEAFF. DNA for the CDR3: TGTGCCAGCAGTTACTCGGGACAGGGGATGACTGAAGCTTTCTTT.

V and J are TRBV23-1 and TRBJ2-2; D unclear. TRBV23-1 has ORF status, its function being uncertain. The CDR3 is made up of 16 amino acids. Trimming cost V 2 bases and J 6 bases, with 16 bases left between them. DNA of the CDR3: TGCGCCAGCAGTCAACCACAAGGGCGCGAGGCCGGGGAGCTGTTTTTT. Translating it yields CASSQPQGREAGELFF.

The CDR3: CASSMEYRSLGNGELFF. The DNA for the CDR3 is TGTGCCAGTAGTATGGAATACAGGAGCCTCGGTAACGGGGAGCTGTTTTTT. The V gene is TRBV19, the J gene TRBJ2-2; D may be TRBD1 (5 bases). V lost 3 bases and J lost 7, with 21 bases in between. In germline, CDR1 is LNHDA, CDR2 SQIVND (reference sequence). The CDR3 totals 17 residues.